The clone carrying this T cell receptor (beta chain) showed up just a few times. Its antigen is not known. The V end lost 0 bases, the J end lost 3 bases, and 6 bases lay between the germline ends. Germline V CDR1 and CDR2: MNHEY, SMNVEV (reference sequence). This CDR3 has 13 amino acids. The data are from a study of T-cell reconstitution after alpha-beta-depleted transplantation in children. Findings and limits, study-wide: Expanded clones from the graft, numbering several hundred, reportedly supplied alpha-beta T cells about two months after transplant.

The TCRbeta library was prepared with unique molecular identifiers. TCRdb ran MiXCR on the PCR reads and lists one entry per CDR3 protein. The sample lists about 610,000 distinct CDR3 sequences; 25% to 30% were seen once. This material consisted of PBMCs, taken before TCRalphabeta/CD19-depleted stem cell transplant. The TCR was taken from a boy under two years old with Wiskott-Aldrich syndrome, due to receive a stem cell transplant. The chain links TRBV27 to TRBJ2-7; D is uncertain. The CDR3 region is CASSLSFNYEQYF. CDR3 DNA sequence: TGTGCCAGCAGTTTATCCTTCAACTACGAGCAGTACTTC.